This TCR beta chain is from a study of cytomegalovirus exposure and HLA in healthy donors. Study-level results: The authors listed about 170 TCR beta chains as cytomegalovirus-associated. Using the classifier, cytomegalovirus status was reportedly diagnosed with high specificity and sensitivity. Later work associated more than 15,000 TCR beta sequences with HLA alleles at 0.05 false discovery rate.

Germline-derived CDR1 and CDR2 are KGHSH and LQKENI. The CDR3 spans 14 residues. V trimming: 4 bases; J trimming: 4 bases; junction bases outside the gene matches: 6. This clone was observed a single time. Its target is not known. The study ran its PCR with 60 Vbeta and 13 Jbeta primers. Repertoires were generated with immunoSEQ multiplex PCR, while TCRdb's copy carries only in-frame clones and drops some. Among 140,000 to 150,000 clones listed, about 74% were seen once. The clonotype originates from a middle-aged woman in good health and CMV-seronegative. The gene calls are TRBV18 and TRBJ1-1, with TRBD1 matching 7 bases. The sample consisted of PBMCs. The CDR3 spells CASSLGTVPTEAFF. The CDR3 DNA is TGTGCCAGCTCACTGGGGACAGTACCCACTGAAGCTTTCTTT.